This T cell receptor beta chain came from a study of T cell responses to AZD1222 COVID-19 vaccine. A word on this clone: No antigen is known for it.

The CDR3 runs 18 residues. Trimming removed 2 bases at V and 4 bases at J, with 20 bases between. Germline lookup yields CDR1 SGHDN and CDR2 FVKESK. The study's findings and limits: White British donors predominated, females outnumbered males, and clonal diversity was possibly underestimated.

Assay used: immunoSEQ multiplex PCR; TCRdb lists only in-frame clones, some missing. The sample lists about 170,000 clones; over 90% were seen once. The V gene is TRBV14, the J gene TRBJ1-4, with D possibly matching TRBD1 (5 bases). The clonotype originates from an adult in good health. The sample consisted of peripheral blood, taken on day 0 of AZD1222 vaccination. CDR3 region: CASSQTFRGASHNEKLFF. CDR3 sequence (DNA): TGTGCCAGCAGCCAAACGTTTAGGGGAGCCAGCCATAATGAAAAACTGTTTTTT.